This T cell receptor (beta chain) appears in the sequencing data of a study of post-analysis software for immune sequencing data. Germline CDR1 and CDR2: SEHNR and FQNEAQ (reference sequence). The CDR3 sequence is 13 residues long. Trimming cost V 7 bases and J 1 base, with 10 bases left between them. The library was made from cDNA and included unique molecular identifiers. TCRdb reprocessed the PCR reads via MiXCR and lists one record per CDR3 protein. The repertoire consists of 740,000 or so distinct CDR3 sequences, with 53% occurring once and the leading ten covering approximately 4.2%. Regarding this clonotype: Its antigen is as yet unknown.

Study-wide findings and caveats: The study found TRBV5-6, TRBV5-1 and TRBV20-1 among four to six TRBV segments more frequent in patients than controls.

Material for sequencing was blood. The TCR sequence derives from a girl aged 5-17 years with multiple sclerosis. The chain couples TRBV7-9 to TRBJ2-5; D is perhaps TRBD1 (5 bases). The CDR3, as DNA: TGTGCCAGCAATGGGGCCAGCCAAGAGACCCAGTACTTC. Its translation: CASNGASQETQYF.